These 26 T cell receptor beta chains were all obtained from the same sample, sequenced in a study of cytomegalovirus exposure and HLA in healthy donors. Profiling relied on immunoSEQ multiplex PCR, and the TCRdb table lists in-frame clones only, not all of them. The table has 55,000 to 85,000 clones, approximately 94% seen once. The sequenced sample was PBMCs. All receptors come from a woman under 30 in good health and CMV-seronegative.

The chain links TRBV9 to TRBJ1-2; D is undetermined. V lost 7 bases and J 5 bases, leaving 6 bases between the germline ends. From germline, CDR1 is SGDLS and CDR2 YYNGEE. The CDR3 length is 10 residues. Here the CDR3 DNA reads TGTGCCAGCGCGGGGTATGGCTACACCTTC. Translating gives CASAGYGYTF.

The chain carries TRBV6-4 and TRBJ2-3, with TRBD2 matching over 11 bases. The V segment lost 0 bases and the J segment 1 base; nucleotides outside the gene matches: 0. Looked up from germline, CDR1 is MRHNA and CDR2 is SNTAGT. The CDR3 spans 16 residues. The DNA of the CDR3 is TGTGCCAGCAGTGACTCGACTAGCGGGGGCACAGATACGCAGTATTTT. Translation: CASSDSTSGGTDTQYF.

This clone has just one count. This chain joins TRBV7-6 and TRBJ1-3; D is perhaps TRBD1 (6 bases). Germline lookup yields CDR1 SGHVS and CDR2 FNYEAQ. Trimming took 1 base from V and 0 from J, leaving 13 bases between them. CDR3 length: 17 amino acids. The CDR3 loop reads CASSLGGGPGSGNTIYF. The CDR3 region has the DNA TGTGCCAGCAGCTTAGGGGGGGGCCCTGGCTCTGGAAACACCATATATTTT.

J is TRBJ2-7 and V is TRBV4-1, with D possibly being TRBD2 (5 bases). V lost 2 bases to trimming and J lost 4 bases, with 18 bases between them. CDR3 size: 16 residues. Germline V CDR1 and CDR2: MGHRA, YSYEKL. The CDR3 is CASSQPPGSVGYEQYF. CDR3 DNA: TGCGCCAGCAGCCAACCCCCGGGGAGCGTGGGATACGAGCAGTACTTC.

The chain combines TRBV6-1 with TRBJ1-2, with D perhaps TRBD1 (5 bases). The CDR3 has 13 amino acids. Germline lookup yields CDR1 MNHNS and CDR2 SASEGT. The V gene lost 5 bases and the J gene lost 4 bases, with 11 bases spanning the gap. The CDR3 sequence is CASSFRDSYGYTF. Written as DNA, the CDR3 is TGTGCCAGCAGTTTCCGAGACAGCTATGGCTACACCTTC.

CDR3 in DNA: TGCGCCAGCAGCTTAGGACAGGGGGGTAATGCGCAGTATTTT. Translating it yields CASSLGQGGNAQYF. The chain joins TRBV5-1 to TRBJ2-3; the match to TRBD1 covers 10 bases. This CDR3 has 14 amino acids. Per germline, CDR1 SGHRS and CDR2 YFSETQ. V lost 2 bases, J lost 10 bases, and 7 bases stayed unmatched. Looking up the rest from reference TRBV5-1 and TRBJ2-3 gives the full variable domain: KAGVTQTPRYLIKTRGQQVTLSCSPISGHRSVSWYQQTPGQGLQFLFEYFSETQRNKGNFPGRFSGRQFSNSRSEMNVSTLELGDSALYLCASSLGQGGNAQYFGPGTRLTVL.

This chain uses TRBV10-3 with TRBJ2-1; D may be TRBD2 (5 bases). The CDR3 length is 14 residues. Germline V gene lookup returns CDR1 ENHRY and CDR2 SYGVKD. V dropped 2 bases and J dropped 5 bases, with 10 bases sitting between them. CDR3 in amino acids: CAISEGLQNNEQFF. The CDR3 region has the DNA TGTGCCATCAGTGAGGGACTGCAGAACAATGAGCAGTTCTTC.

V and J are TRBV5-4 and TRBJ1-4; tentatively, D is TRBD1 (6 bases). V dropped 0 bases and J dropped 8 bases, with 17 bases sitting between them. This CDR3 region has 16 residues. From germline, CDR1 is SGHNT and CDR2 YYREEE (reference sequence). The chain's CDR3 is CASSLEGGGWWEKLFF. CDR3 DNA: TGTGCCAGCAGCTTGGAAGGGGGGGGCTGGTGGGAAAAACTGTTTTTT.

V and J are TRBV7-9 and TRBJ1-1, with 7 bases fitting TRBD1. Germline V gene data show CDR1 as SEHNR and CDR2 as FQNEAQ (reference sequence). J lost 0 bases, V lost 5 bases, and 6 bases had no gene match. The CDR3 contains 15 residues. This chain's CDR3 is CASSPGTALNTEAFF. The DNA for the CDR3 is TGTGCCAGCAGCCCGGGGACAGCCCTGAACACTGAAGCTTTCTTT. Full variable domain (remainder filled in from reference TRBV7-9 and TRBJ1-1): DTGVSQNPRHKITKRGQNVTFRCDPISEHNRLYWYRQTLGQGPEFLTYFQNEAQLEKSRLLSDRFSAERPKGSFSTLEIQRTEQGDSAMYLCASSPGTALNTEAFFGQGTRLTVV.

The chain carries TRBV10-3 and TRBJ2-7; 10 bases are a match to TRBD1. Germline V gives CDR1 ENHRY, CDR2 SYGVKD. CDR3 length: 14 residues. V shed 3 bases, J shed 6 bases, and the junction held 5 bases outside the gene matches. CDR3 residues: CAISEGQGVGEQYF. The DNA for the CDR3 is TGTGCCATCAGTGAAGGACAGGGGGTGGGCGAGCAGTACTTC.

The chain has TRBV9 and TRBJ2-4; unclear D gene. V was clipped by 4 bases and J by 4 bases, with 9 bases between them. The CDR3 has 13 amino acids. The V gene's germline CDR1 is SGDLS and CDR2 YYNGEE. The CDR3 loop reads CASSSQTKNIQYF. CDR3 DNA: TGTGCCAGCAGCTCTCAAACAAAAAACATTCAGTACTTC.

This rearrangement joins TRBV10-1 to TRBJ2-3, with 8 nucleotides matching TRBD1. Losses at the gene ends were 2 bases for V and 3 bases for J; bases not matched to a gene: 4. The CDR3 is made up of 15 amino acids. Germline V gives CDR1 WNHNN, CDR2 SYGVQD (reference sequence). CDR3 region: CASSEATGETDTQYF. In DNA, the CDR3 is TGCGCCAGCAGTGAGGCGACAGGGGAAACAGATACGCAGTATTTT.

The chain combines TRBV28 with TRBJ2-3, with a possible D match to TRBD2 (7 bases). V lost 5 bases to trimming and J lost 9 bases, with 12 bases between them. The CDR3 is 12 amino acids. In germline, CDR1 is MDHEN, CDR2 SYDVKM. The CDR3 DNA reads TGTGCCAGCAGTGGGAGCGGGACAACGCAGTATTTT. Translation gives CASSGSGTTQYF.

V usage is TRBV27 and J usage is TRBJ1-1; tentative D call: TRBD1 (6 bases). This CDR3 spans 13 amino acids. Trimming shortened V by 5 bases and J by 7 bases, and 14 bases separated the two germline ends. Germline V lookup: CDR1 MNHEY, CDR2 SMNVEV (reference sequence). In DNA, the CDR3 is TGTGCCAGCAGTCTAAAGAGGACAGTTGAAGCTTTCTTT. This sequence encodes CASSLKRTVEAFF.

The CDR3 coding sequence is TGCGCCAGCAGCCAAGATTTGGCCACAGGGGGCACCGGGGAGCTGTTTTTT. Protein product: CASSQDLATGGTGELFF. The chain has TRBV4-3 and TRBJ2-2, with TRBD1 matching 8 bases. Germline V gene data show CDR1 as LGHNA and CDR2 as YSLEER. The CDR3 runs to 17 residues. Trimming removed 0 bases from V and 4 bases from J; junction bases left unmatched: 7.

Notes on this clone: The same CDR3 can be traced to other DNA sequences in this sample. The J gene is TRBJ2-7, the V gene TRBV6-5; tentatively, D is TRBD1 (7 bases). CDR1 and CDR2 (germline): MNHEY, SVGAGI. The germline V and J ends were trimmed by 0 bases and 1 base, with 10 bases remaining between them. CDR3 length: 15 amino acids. The CDR3 DNA follows: TGTGCCAGCAGTTACTCGACAGGGACTTCCTACGAGCAGTACTTC. Its protein is CASSYSTGTSYEQYF.

This clone has a single count. The chain has TRBV6-1 and TRBJ1-4; 7 bases fit TRBD1. Germline V gene sequence: CDR1 MNHNS, CDR2 SASEGT. The CDR3 runs to 15 residues. The junction had 9 bases not matched to a gene; V was cut back by 3 bases and J by 8 bases. CDR3 DNA: TGTGCCAGCAGTGACAACGGGGACAGCCGGGAAAAACTGTTTTTT. Residues: CASSDNGDSREKLFF.

The chain couples TRBV5-6 to TRBJ1-5; 7 nucleotides line up with TRBD1. CDR3 length: 15 residues. V was clipped by 4 bases and J by 7 bases; unmatched bases: 11. Per germline, CDR1 SGHDT and CDR2 YYEEEE. CDR3 residues: CASSKYRGLGQPQHF. The CDR3 nucleotides read TGTGCCAGCAGCAAGTACAGGGGTTTAGGGCAGCCCCAGCATTTT.

CDR3 loop: CASSYGTETNEQYF. CDR3 sequence (DNA): TGTGCCAGCAGCTACGGGACAGAAACGAACGAGCAGTACTTC. The chain couples TRBV13 to TRBJ2-7, with 7 bases matching TRBD1. V lost 4 bases, J lost 5 bases, and 8 bases stayed unmatched. This CDR3 is 14 amino acids long. Germline CDR1 is PRHDT and CDR2 is FYEKMQ (reference sequence).

This clone was recorded only once. This sequence joins TRBV19 and TRBJ1-2; 9 nucleotides match TRBD1. The germline gives CDR1 LNHDA, CDR2 SQIVND (reference sequence). The length of the CDR3 is 13 residues. V shed 7 bases, J shed 9 bases, and the junction held 9 bases outside the gene matches. The CDR3 sequence is CASKGTGSFSYTF. Here the CDR3 DNA reads TGTGCCAGTAAAGGGACAGGGAGTTTTAGCTACACCTTC.

This sequence joins TRBV4-3 and TRBJ2-3, with a possible D match to TRBD1 (5 bases). CDR3 length: 14 amino acids. CDR1 and CDR2 from the germline V gene are LGHNA and YSLEER. V was shortened by 8 bases and J by 5 bases, with 17 bases between the two germline ends. CDR3 coding DNA: TGCGCCAGCGCGAGGTCAGGGTTGAAAGATACGCAGTATTTT. Amino acid sequence: CASARSGLKDTQYF.

This clone was observed once. V and J are TRBV6-5 and TRBJ1-1; TRBD1 agrees at 7 bases. V was pared by 6 bases and J by 2 bases, with 9 bases of the junction left unmatched. This CDR3 is 15 amino acids long. Per germline, CDR1 MNHEY and CDR2 SVGAGI. CDR3 in DNA: TGTGCCAGCAGACCAGATCGGACAGGTAACACTGAAGCTTTCTTT. Protein product: CASRPDRTGNTEAFF.

The chain has TRBV14 and TRBJ2-7; 8 positions agree with TRBD2. Germline loops: CDR1 SGHDN, CDR2 FVKESK. The junction had 9 bases not matched to a gene; V was cut back by 3 bases and J by 5 bases. This CDR3 has 15 residues. This chain's CDR3 is CASSHRGGGIHEQYF. As DNA, the CDR3 is TGTGCCAGCAGCCACCGAGGCGGGGGGATCCACGAGCAGTACTTC.

The chain links TRBV6-6 to TRBJ2-1; perhaps TRBD2 as D (5 bases). V was trimmed by 0 bases and J by 4 bases, leaving 13 bases between them. CDR1 is MNHNY and CDR2 is SVGAGI in the germline V gene (reference sequence). The CDR3 is 16 amino acids. This chain's CDR3 is CASSYSLEVRYNEQFF. Written as DNA, the CDR3 is TGTGCCAGCAGTTACTCCTTGGAGGTTCGGTACAATGAGCAGTTCTTC.

V usage is TRBV7-3 and J usage is TRBJ2-7, with 13 bases aligning to TRBD2. The junction had 9 bases not matched to a gene; V was cut back by 10 bases and J by 0 bases. The CDR3 runs to 16 residues. Germline loops: CDR1 SGHTA, CDR2 FQGTGA. Here the CDR3 reads CANPPGLAGTSYEQYF. The CDR3 DNA reads TGTGCCAATCCACCGGGACTAGCGGGGACCTCCTACGAGCAGTACTTC.

The rearrangement joins TRBV7-2 to TRBJ2-5; D gene ambiguous. The CDR3 runs to 14 residues. The germline V and J ends were trimmed by 6 bases and 4 bases, with 15 bases remaining between them. In germline, CDR1 is SGHTA, CDR2 FQGNSA. CDR3 loop: CASRLGRQGETQYF. As DNA, the CDR3 is TGTGCCAGCAGGCTAGGTCGGCAAGGAGAGACCCAGTACTTC.